The rows below give T cell receptor beta chains drawn from one sample of a study of cytomegalovirus exposure and HLA in healthy donors. The data were produced by immunoSEQ multiplex PCR, yet TCRdb's version contains in-frame clones alone and is incomplete. The sample yields around 110,000 clones, around a tenth seen once. Source material: PBMCs. These receptors all stem from a young man in good health and CMV-seronegative. Both conserved end residues are part of each CDR3. Fields, in order: V gene, J gene, CDR3 protein.

>TRBV7-2|TRBJ1-2
CASSLARTGIGNGYTF
>TRBV30|TRBJ2-5
CAWRTRAGVEAQYF
>TRBV7-9|TRBJ2-5
CASSLHNLQGWQTQYF
>TRBV14|TRBJ2-2
CASSPLRVAGELFF
>TRBV9|TRBJ1-1
CASNSLAEMNTEAFF
>TRBV27|TRBJ2-7
CASSPTVGPGGEQYF
>TRBV19|TRBJ2-7
CASSIGSSPLYEQYF
>TRBV5-1|TRBJ1-2
CASSRGQGTAGYTF
>TRBV29-1|TRBJ1-5
CSVRTGLSNQPQHF
>TRBV5-1|TRBJ2-7
CASSLGGQGHEQYF
>TRBV9|TRBJ1-2
CANTGPREDGYTF
>TRBV6-4|TRBJ2-1
CASSDLPSSPYNEQFF
>TRBV5-6|TRBJ2-7
CASSNLPGLGQYF
>TRBV27|TRBJ2-3
CASSSLRGTDTQYF
>TRBV30|TRBJ1-1
CAWRPPDRLNTEAFF
>TRBV4-1|TRBJ1-2
CASSPDRYYGYTF
>TRBV14|TRBJ1-1
CASSQSAGGPGTEAFF
>TRBV9|TRBJ2-1
CASSVVGGRYNEQFF
>TRBV18|TRBJ2-5
CASSPLPGPETQYF
>TRBV5-1|TRBJ1-3
CASSLGGHSGNTIYF
>TRBV18|TRBJ2-5
CASSRLDSAKETQYF
>TRBV7-2|TRBJ1-1
CASSPRTGGTEAFF
>TRBV5-6|TRBJ1-5
CASSLARGAGNQPQHF
>TRBV28|TRBJ2-2
CASSLTPRRMDTGELFF
>TRBV4-1|TRBJ2-1
CASSQDRDWSGSGNEQFF
>TRBV7-8|TRBJ1-2
CASTGVTNYGYTF
>TRBV10-3|TRBJ1-1
CAISYNTGAGTEAFF
>TRBV5-1|TRBJ1-1
CASSLALSDRGIAEAFF
>TRBV2|TRBJ1-1
CASSWVPGTGDF
>TRBV5-1|TRBJ2-5
CASSSVGQGQETQYF
>TRBV20-1|TRBJ1-2
CSAPGHLGYTF
>TRBV14|TRBJ2-7
CASSQDRVEYF
>TRBV5-4|TRBJ1-2
CASSLAGSGGGYGYTF
>TRBV23-1|TRBJ2-7
CASSQSAPRAGGPEQYF
>TRBV6-5|TRBJ2-7
CASSPSRLHEQYF
>TRBV2|TRBJ2-1
CASRGTGSYNEQFF
>TRBV18|TRBJ1-5
CASSPPPGANQPQHF
>TRBV4-2|TRBJ2-3
CASSQTSGGADTQYF
>TRBV7-8|TRBJ2-7
CASSRDGSSYEQYF
>TRBV5-5|TRBJ2-1
CASSPVGEVYNEQFF
>TRBV19|TRBJ1-5
CASRGATQPQHF
>TRBV6-1|TRBJ1-2
CASSELRTGIYGYTF
>TRBV29-1|TRBJ1-5
CSVEGQLKPQHF
>TRBV21-1|TRBJ2-7
CASSGGGSLFYEQYF
>TRBV4-1|TRBJ2-2
CASSQAGTTNTGELFF
>TRBV25-1|TRBJ2-1
CASSAAPGTGANNEQFF
>TRBV5-1|TRBJ1-2
CASSPGGSYGYTF
>TRBV7-9|TRBJ2-6
CASSPESLFGANVLTF
>TRBV2|TRBJ2-5
CASNSLAGETQYF
>TRBV4-3|TRBJ2-7
CASSQDRQGAYEQYF
>TRBV4-3|TRBJ1-6
CASSQDRGSPLHF
>TRBV9|TRBJ2-1
CASSAQRGGSYNEQFF
>TRBV10-1|TRBJ2-5
CASSLTGGETQYF